These 9 T cell receptor beta chains were all obtained from the same sample, sequenced in a study of T cells in Graves' hyperthyroidism and ophthalmopathy (dated 2019 in TCRdb). Libraries were made using multiplex PCR. The data were produced on an Illumina HiSeq 2000. Amplification of TCR beta CDR3 regions was carried out from RNA transcripts. A first-round RT-PCR of the TCR CDR3 used the HTBI primer set with the Qiagen OneStep RT-PCR kit. TCRdb trimmed public reads at Q25 via fastp, called clones via MiXCR and kept in-frame beta chains. Every entry covers one CDR3 protein and lists the most common genes and DNA from its rows. The table for this sample lists under 400,000 distinct CDR3 sequences; about 15% of them were counted only once. The ten largest clones take up roughly a fifth of the sample. The specimen was blood. Receptors originate from a woman in her sixties or seventies with Graves' ophthalmopathy.

This clonotype occurred many times. The gene calls are TRBV2 and TRBJ2-4, with 7 bases matching TRBD1. This CDR3 has 14 amino acids. With V trimmed by 8 bases and J by 3 bases, 7 bases remained unmatched. CDR1 is SNHLY and CDR2 is FYNNEI in the germline V gene. The CDR3 protein is CASCPRGSKNIQYF. Here the CDR3 DNA reads TGTGCCAGCTGTCCCAGGGGGAGCAAAAACATTCAGTACTTC.

The V call is TRBV19, the J call TRBJ1-5; tentatively, D is TRBD1 (5 bases). Germline assignment: CDR1 LNHDA and CDR2 SQIVND (reference sequence). CDR3 length: 15 residues. V gave up 7 bases and J gave up 3 bases, with 16 bases separating them. The CDR3 reads CASTKAVTANQPQHF. The CDR3 nucleotides are TGTGCCAGTACCAAGGCCGTGACAGCCAATCAGCCCCAGCATTTT.

This clonotype has at least ten counts. The V call is TRBV11-2, the J call TRBJ2-2, with 7 positions matching TRBD2. V was clipped by 5 bases and J by 6 bases; unmatched bases: 6. This CDR3 region has 14 residues. In germline, CDR1 is SGHAT, CDR2 FQNNGV. The CDR3 reads CASSPGTKAGELFF. The CDR3 DNA reads as TGTGCCAGCAGCCCGGGGACTAAAGCCGGGGAGCTGTTTTTT.

This clonotype was recorded at least ten times. The V and J genes are TRBV28 and TRBJ1-2, with 7 bases that match TRBD1. J was trimmed by 4 bases and V by 1 base; bases with no gene match: 3. Germline values: CDR1 MDHEN, CDR2 SYDVKM. This CDR3 region has 14 residues. The CDR3 nucleotides read TGTGCCAGCAGTTTATCGACAGGGCTCTATGGCTACACCTTC. Its protein product is CASSLSTGLYGYTF.

This clonotype showed up many times. The chain recombines TRBV12-3 or TRBV12-4 with TRBJ2-1; D call uncertain. V dropped 3 bases and J dropped 1 base, with 7 bases sitting between them. The CDR3 is 14 amino acids. The CDR3 sequence: CASSFGPSYNEQFF. CDR3 in DNA: TGTGCCAGCAGTTTCGGTCCGTCCTACAATGAGCAGTTCTTC.

This clonotype was detected many times. The genes are TRBV11-1 and TRBJ2-1; D unclear. The CDR3 runs to 12 residues. V lost 5 bases to trimming and J lost 8 bases, with 10 bases between them. Looked up from germline, CDR1 is SGHAT and CDR2 is FQDESV (reference sequence). The CDR3 coding sequence is TGTGCCAGCAGCCGCTCTTGGGATGAGCAGTTCTTC. The encoded protein is CASSRSWDEQFF.

Only a few counts were recorded for this clonotype. The J gene is TRBJ1-2, the V gene TRBV7-2; no clear D gene. The CDR3 consists of 10 residues. Germline CDR1 reads SGHTA; CDR2 reads FQGNSA. Trimming stripped 10 bases from V and 5 bases from J, with 8 bases between. CDR3 residues: CATTSYGYTF. For the CDR3, the DNA is TGTGCCACCACAAGTTATGGCTACACCTTC.

In this sample, this clonotype turned up a few times. The V gene is TRBV2, the J gene TRBJ2-1; no clear D. V was clipped by 1 base and J by 3 bases, with 7 bases between them. The V gene's germline CDR1 is SNHLY and CDR2 FYNNEI. There are 14 residues in the CDR3. The CDR3 sequence: CASSEVDIYNEQFF. CDR3 DNA: TGTGCCAGCAGTGAAGTAGACATCTACAATGAGCAGTTCTTC.

The J gene is TRBJ2-1, the V gene TRBV18, with 8 bases aligning to TRBD1. The CDR3 contains 16 residues. V shed 3 bases and J 0 bases; nucleotides not matched to a gene: 4. CDR1 KGHSH and CDR2 LQKENI come from the germline V gene. Here the CDR3 DNA reads TGTGCCAGCTCACCGCAGACAGGGGTCTCCTACAATGAGCAGTTCTTC. It codes for CASSPQTGVSYNEQFF.